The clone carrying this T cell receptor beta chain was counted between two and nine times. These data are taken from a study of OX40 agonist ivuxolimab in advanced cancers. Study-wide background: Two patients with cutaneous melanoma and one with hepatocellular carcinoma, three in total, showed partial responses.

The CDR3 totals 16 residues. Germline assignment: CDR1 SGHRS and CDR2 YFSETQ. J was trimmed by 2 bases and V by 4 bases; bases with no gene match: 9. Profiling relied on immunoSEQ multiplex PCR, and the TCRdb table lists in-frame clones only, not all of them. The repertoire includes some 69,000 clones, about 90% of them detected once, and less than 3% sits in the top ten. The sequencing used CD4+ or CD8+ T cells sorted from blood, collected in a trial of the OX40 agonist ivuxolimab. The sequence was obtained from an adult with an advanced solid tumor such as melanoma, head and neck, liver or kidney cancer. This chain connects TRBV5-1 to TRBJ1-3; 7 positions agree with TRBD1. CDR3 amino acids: CASSDIQGRAGNTIYF. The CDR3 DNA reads TGCGCCAGCAGCGATATACAGGGGAGGGCTGGAAACACCATATATTTT.